These 23 T cell receptor beta chains originate from one sample sequenced in a study of regulatory T cells in long-lasting Graves disease (dated by TCRdb to the early 2020s). Receptor amplification or capture employed multiplex PCR. Instrument on record: Illumina HiSeq 4000. CDR3 regions were amplified by Arm-PCR with iRepertoire HTBI primers to construct TCR beta libraries. The raw public data were reprocessed by TCRdb itself: fastp quality trimming at Q25, MiXCR clonotype calling, in-frame beta chains only. Each CDR3 protein gets just one entry, which takes the most common genes and DNA from the rows behind it. In this sample the table shows about 310,000 distinct CDR3 sequences, 20% to 25% of which occur a single time. The ten top clones hold about 56% of the sample. Sample time point, as interpreted from the label and publication: persistent/refractory GD, antithyroid drugs over 5 years with positive TRAb. For both TCR sequencing and RNA sequencing, RNA was extracted from PBMCs in TRIzol.

This specimen was peripheral blood mononuclear cells (PBMCs), taken when the disease was refractory, from a patient treated with antithyroid drugs. Every receptor here comes from a female donor with Graves disease.

The rearrangement uses TRBV5-5 and TRBJ2-7; 7 nucleotides match TRBD1. Germline V gene lookup returns CDR1 SGHKS and CDR2 YYEKEE (reference sequence). This CDR3 region has 16 residues. Germline trimming cut 1 base from V and 3 bases from J; bases unmatched to any gene: 10. Written as DNA, the CDR3 is TGTGCCAGCAGCTTGACGGACAGGCTCCCCAACTACGAGCAGTACTTC. Protein product: CASSLTDRLPNYEQYF. The whole variable domain, remainder taken from reference TRBV5-5 and TRBJ2-7, is DAGVTQSPTHLIKTRGQQVTLRCSPISGHKSVSWYQQVLGQGPQFIFQYYEKEERGRGNFPDRFSARQFPNYSSELNVNALLLGDSALYLCASSLTDRLPNYEQYFGPGTRLTVT.

The chain uses TRBV6-5 and TRBJ2-7, with 9 bases that match TRBD2. The germline gives CDR1 MNHEY, CDR2 SVGAGI. The CDR3 is 15 amino acids. V lost 3 bases and J lost 3; bases outside the gene matches: 6. CDR3 amino acids: CASSYSGSGIYEQYF. The CDR3 nucleotides read TGTGCCAGCAGTTATAGCGGGAGCGGGATCTACGAGCAGTACTTC.

The chain links TRBV12-3 or TRBV12-4 to TRBJ2-3; 13 bases are shared with TRBD2. This CDR3 region has 18 residues. V shed 2 bases and J 2 bases; nucleotides not matched to a gene: 7. CDR3 in DNA: TGTGCCAGCAGTTTAACCGGGACTAGCGGGACCCTCACAGATACGCAGTATTTT. Protein: CASSLTGTSGTLTDTQYF.

This clonotype was detected only a few times. The chain has TRBV20-1 and TRBJ2-7; TRBD1 matches at 9 bases. Germline loops: CDR1 DFQATT, CDR2 SNEGSKA (reference sequence). The CDR3 contains 13 residues. The J segment lost 2 bases and the V segment lost 3 bases, leaving 2 bases of the junction unmatched. CDR3 protein: CSARNRGPYEQYF. Here the CDR3 DNA reads TGCAGTGCTAGGAACAGGGGGCCCTACGAGCAGTACTTC.

This chain links TRBV5-6 with TRBJ2-2, with 12 bases lining up with TRBD1. The CDR3 length is 16 residues. The J segment lost 8 bases and the V segment lost 2 bases, leaving 7 bases of the junction unmatched. Germline V gives CDR1 SGHDT, CDR2 YYEEEE. The CDR3: CASSLPGQGAYGELFF. For the CDR3, the DNA is TGTGCCAGCAGCTTACCGGGACAGGGGGCCTATGGGGAGCTGTTTTTT.

This clonotype was counted many times. V gene TRBV6-1 combines with J gene TRBJ2-5, with D possibly called TRBD1 or TRBD2 (5 bases each). The germline V gene encodes CDR1 MNHNS and CDR2 SASEGT. The CDR3 sequence is 16 residues long. V was shortened by 5 bases and J by 2 bases, with 18 bases between the two germline ends. CDR3 residues: CASSQPGRKPQETQYF. The CDR3 region has the DNA TGTGCCAGCAGTCAACCGGGACGAAAGCCACAAGAGACCCAGTACTTC.

The rearrangement links TRBV20-1 to TRBJ2-1; 7 nucleotides align to TRBD2. J lost 7 bases, V lost 5 bases, and 11 bases had no gene match. This CDR3 has 14 residues. Germline CDR1 reads DFQATT; CDR2 reads SNEGSKA (reference sequence). CDR3 loop: CSAPTSASLNEQFF. For the CDR3, the DNA is TGCAGTGCTCCCACTAGCGCCTCACTAAATGAGCAGTTCTTC.

This clonotype was counted at least ten times. This chain links TRBV20-1 with TRBJ2-5, with 7 bases fitting TRBD1. The CDR3 runs 14 residues. Germline values: CDR1 DFQATT, CDR2 SNEGSKA (reference sequence). V shed 2 bases, J shed 4 bases, and the junction held 7 bases outside the gene matches. CDR3 in amino acids: CSARRGAGGETQYF. In DNA, the CDR3 is TGCAGTGCTAGACGTGGGGCAGGGGGAGAGACCCAGTACTTC.

This clonotype appeared many times. One end of the junction is discordant with germline, which a read error may explain. The chain joins TRBV7-3 to TRBJ1-1, with a possible D match to TRBD1 (5 bases). CDR3 length equals 13 residues. Germline CDR1 reads SGHTA; CDR2 reads FQGTGA. The CDR3, as DNA: TGTGCCAGCAGTTTAAGTAGGGGCACTGAAGCTTTCTTT. Translation gives CASSLSRGTEAFF.

The sample holds a few counts of this clonotype. This chain uses TRBV29-1 with TRBJ2-1; 10 bases agree with TRBD2. Germline assignment: CDR1 SQVTM and CDR2 ANQGSEA. With 4 bases clipped from V and 2 bases from J, the junction kept 8 bases outside the gene matches. CDR3 length equals 16 residues. The CDR3 spells CSVVSSGSSAYNEQFF. The CDR3, as DNA: TGCAGCGTTGTCTCTAGCGGGAGTTCGGCCTACAATGAGCAGTTCTTC.

In its sample, this clonotype was seen a few times. At one boundary the junction diverges from the germline segment, which might be a read error. J is TRBJ2-5 and V is TRBV9, with 12 bases that match TRBD2. Germline assignment: CDR1 SGDLS and CDR2 YYNGEE. This CDR3 has 15 amino acids. The DNA of the CDR3 is TGCGCCAGCAGCAGGACTAGCGGGGTCCGAGAGACCCAGTACTTC. It codes for CASSRTSGVRETQYF.

This rearrangement joins TRBV6-2 or TRBV6-3 to TRBJ2-4; 10 bases line up with TRBD2. The germline V gene encodes CDR1 MNHEY and CDR2 SVGEGT. The CDR3 sequence is 20 residues long. Losses at the gene ends were 6 bases for V and 0 bases for J; bases not matched to a gene: 17. This CDR3 is CASRTQLAGSTHLAKNIQYF. CDR3 bases: TGTGCCAGCAGAACTCAACTAGCGGGATCCACCCACCTAGCCAAAAACATTCAGTACTTC.

The genes are TRBV28 and TRBJ1-3; TRBD1 agrees at 8 bases. This CDR3 has 15 amino acids. The V and J ends lost 7 bases and 0 bases, in that order; junction bases with no gene match: 5. CDR1 and CDR2 from the germline V gene are MDHEN and SYDVKM. The CDR3 DNA reads TGTGCCAGCAATGACAGGGGAAACTCTGGAAACACCATATATTTT. It encodes CASNDRGNSGNTIYF.

In its sample, this clonotype was seen many times. J is TRBJ2-7 and V is TRBV11-2, with a tentative D call TRBD1 (6 bases). The CDR3 spans 13 residues. Germline loops: CDR1 SGHAT, CDR2 FQNNGV. V was pared by 4 bases and J by 1 base, with 8 bases between. The CDR3 DNA is TGTGCCAGCAGCTACGGACAGTCCTACGAGCAGTACTTC. This gives the protein CASSYGQSYEQYF.

The sample holds many counts of this clonotype. The CDR3 DNA is TGTGCCAGCAGTTACTCGGGCAGGGGAACCTACGAGCAGTACTTC. Its protein is CASSYSGRGTYEQYF. The V and J genes are TRBV6-5 and TRBJ2-7; D perhaps matches TRBD1 (6 bases). V was shortened by 0 bases and J by 2 bases, with 11 bases between the two germline ends. Germline V lookup: CDR1 MNHEY, CDR2 SVGAGI. This CDR3 comprises 15 residues.

This clonotype has more than one count but fewer than ten. V gene TRBV15 combines with J gene TRBJ1-2, with D unresolved. This CDR3 comprises 14 residues. V gave up 3 bases and J gave up 2 bases, with 10 bases separating them. Germline V CDR1 and CDR2: LNHNV, YYDKDF (reference sequence). CDR3 DNA sequence: TGTGCCACCAGCAGTACAGACCCCAACTATGGCTACACCTTC. This translates into CATSSTDPNYGYTF. The full variable domain, with the rest looked up from reference TRBV15 and TRBJ1-2, is DAMVIQNPRYQVTQFGKPVTLSCSQTLNHNVMYWYQQKSSQAPKLLFHYYDKDFNNEADTPDNFQSRRPNTSFCFLDIRSPGLGDTAMYLCATSSTDPNYGYTFGSGTRLTVV.

The V gene is TRBV29-1, the J gene TRBJ2-1, with TRBD2 matching over 13 bases. The germline gives CDR1 SQVTM, CDR2 ANQGSEA. The CDR3 runs to 16 residues. V lost 2 bases, J lost 10 bases, and 11 bases stayed unmatched. The chain's CDR3 is CSVETGTSGNSWEQFF. The CDR3, as DNA: TGCAGCGTTGAAACCGGGACTAGCGGGAACTCTTGGGAGCAGTTCTTC.

A remark on this clonotype: The junction departs from germline at one end; a sequencing error may be responsible. V gene TRBV3-1 combines with J gene TRBJ2-7, with 7 bases lining up with TRBD2. Germline loops: CDR1 LGHDT, CDR2 YNNKEL (reference sequence). The CDR3 totals 14 residues. The CDR3: CASSQIKGDYEQCF. CDR3 DNA: TGTGCCAGCAGCCAAATCAAAGGGGACTACGAGCAGTGCTTC.

The chain joins TRBV18 to TRBJ1-4; perhaps TRBD1 as D (6 bases). CDR1 is KGHSH, CDR2 LQKENI, per germline. The CDR3 has 16 residues. V dropped 3 bases and J dropped 5 bases, with 16 bases sitting between them. DNA for the CDR3: TGTGCCAGCTCACCTCGAAATCCACAGGGCAATGAAAAACTGTTTTTT. Protein product: CASSPRNPQGNEKLFF.

The gene calls are TRBV13 and TRBJ2-7; D not resolved. There are 12 residues in the CDR3. CDR1 and CDR2 (germline): PRHDT, FYEKMQ (reference sequence). The ends were cut back, 3 bases at V and 2 bases at J, with 5 bases in the middle. The CDR3 here is CASSFGTYEQYF. In DNA, the CDR3 is TGTGCCAGCAGCTTTGGCACCTACGAGCAGTACTTC.

This chain links TRBV4-3 with TRBJ1-6; 9 nucleotides align to TRBD1. Germline CDR1 LGHNA, CDR2 YSLEER. The CDR3 has 18 residues. Unmatched junction bases numbered 12, after V lost 2 bases and J lost 7 bases. CDR3 sequence: CASSQPRSGQGNNSPLHF. The CDR3 DNA is TGCGCCAGCAGCCAACCTCGCAGCGGACAGGGGAACAATTCACCCCTCCACTTT.

This clonotype was observed at least ten times. The V call is TRBV12-3 or TRBV12-4, the J call TRBJ2-5; 10 bases are a match to TRBD2. The CDR3 sequence is 16 residues long. The V gene end was trimmed by 0 bases and the J gene end by 7 bases; junction bases not matched to a gene: 8. The CDR3 sequence is CASSLANLAGEGTQYF. The DNA of the CDR3 is TGTGCCAGCAGTTTAGCGAACCTAGCGGGAGAAGGGACCCAGTACTTC.

There are many counts of this clonotype. The V call is TRBV6-9, the J call TRBJ2-7; 9 nucleotides align to TRBD2. V trimming: 3 bases; J trimming: 7 bases; junction bases outside the gene matches: 10. Germline V gene sequence: CDR1 MNHGY, CDR2 SVAAGI. This CDR3 is built from 15 residues. CDR3 DNA: TGTGCCAGCAGTTACCGAGTCGTTAGCGGGAGTGAGCAGTACTTC. Protein sequence: CASSYRVVSGSEQYF.